This TCR beta chain comes out of a study of T-cell reconstitution after alpha-beta-depleted transplantation in children. Study-level results: Newly produced T cells mostly provided counts and TCRbeta diversity after one year, as hyperexpanded clones declined. Where alpha-beta T cells came from about two months after transplant was reportedly several hundred expanded graft clones. Surviving thymic progenitors and recipient T cells were the source of high TCRbeta diversity at day 60 in some patients.

The junction had 2 bases not matched to a gene; V was cut back by 0 bases and J by 6 bases. This CDR3 is 13 amino acids long. From germline, CDR1 is SGHRS and CDR2 YFSETQ. Preparation of the TCRbeta library was carried out with unique molecular identifiers. TCRdb processed the PCR reads anew with MiXCR; each CDR3 protein has one entry. The sample includes about 640,000 distinct CDR3 sequences, around 13% of them seen just once. Concerning this clonotype: Its antigen is currently unknown.

The material sequenced was PBMCs, mostly from graft donor cells, taken 360 days after TCRalphabeta/CD19-depleted stem cell transplant. The chain employs TRBV5-1 and TRBJ1-2, with 7 bases lining up with TRBD1. The clonotype comes from a male patient younger than 18 who had a stem cell transplant for acute myeloid leukemia, so the T cells may come from the graft donor. Written as DNA, the CDR3 is TGCGCCAGCAGCTTGGCAGGGGGGAATGGCTACACCTTC. It yields the protein CASSLAGGNGYTF.